This entry lists 16 T cell receptor beta chains sequenced from one sample in a study of blood T cell repertoires in COVID-19 (dated by TCRdb to the early 2020s). Library prep was done by the immunoSEQ multiplex PCR assay. The immuneACCESS repertoire file appears here via TCRdb, limited to in-frame rearrangements. These files lack a portion of the clones; in checked studies, under half of the deficit traces to unresolved V genes, and the cause of the others is not known. The sample table lists more than 15,000 clones, approximately 78% of them with a count of one. About 20% of the sample is in the top ten clones. Sequencing was performed on peripheral blood. The receptors shown here come from a man aged 55 to 70 with active or convalescent COVID-19.

The J gene is TRBJ2-1, the V gene TRBV9; 11 nucleotides agree with TRBD2. The CDR3 length is 15 residues. CDR1 and CDR2 from the germline V gene are SGDLS and YYNGEE. The J segment lost 5 bases and the V segment lost 3 bases, leaving 4 bases of the junction unmatched. CDR3 in amino acids: CASSELAGVNNEQFF. CDR3 in DNA: TGTGCCAGCAGCGAACTAGCGGGAGTGAACAATGAGCAGTTCTTC.

In its sample, this clone was seen once. The J gene is TRBJ1-1, the V gene TRBV12-5; no definite D call. CDR1 is LGHNT, CDR2 FRNRAP, per germline. The V gene lost 5 bases and the J gene lost 1 base, with 8 bases spanning the gap. The CDR3 is 13 residues long. Here the CDR3 DNA reads TGTGCTAGTGGTCCCGGGGAGAACACTGAAGCTTTCTTT. It codes for CASGPGENTEAFF.

The chain links TRBV7-9 to TRBJ1-2; no clear D gene. Germline CDR1 reads SEHNR; CDR2 reads FQNEAQ (reference sequence). The CDR3 loop spans 13 amino acids. V was shortened by 1 base and J by 8 bases, with 11 bases between the two germline ends. The CDR3 DNA reads TGTGCCAGCAGCTTAGAGTCAGGATTAGGCTACACCTTC. This sequence encodes CASSLESGLGYTF.

J is TRBJ2-5 and V is TRBV24-1; D may be TRBD2 (5 bases). The CDR3 is 13 residues long. The germline V gene encodes CDR1 KGHDR and CDR2 SFDVKD. V was clipped by 5 bases and J by 3 bases, with 9 bases between them. CDR3 nucleotide sequence: TGTGCCACCAGTGGGGGAGCGAAAGAGACCCAGTACTTC. As protein: CATSGGAKETQYF.

CDR3: CAWSWTTNYGYTF. The CDR3 DNA reads TGTGCCTGGAGTTGGACAACTAACTATGGCTACACCTTC. J is TRBJ1-2 and V is TRBV30; possible D gene TRBD1, 5 bases. Trimming removed 2 bases at V and 0 bases at J, with 7 bases between. Looked up from germline, CDR1 is GTSNPN and CDR2 is SVGIG (reference sequence). The CDR3 sequence is 13 residues long.

The V call is TRBV5-1, the J call TRBJ2-3, with a weak D call TRBD1 (5 bases). The CDR3 covers 14 residues. CDR1 and CDR2 (germline): SGHRS, YFSETQ. V was pared by 0 bases and J by 6 bases, with 11 bases between. CDR3 amino acids: CASSLGQRGDTQYF. CDR3 in DNA: TGCGCCAGCAGCTTGGGACAGCGAGGCGATACGCAGTATTTT.

The chain uses TRBV9 and TRBJ2-1; 8 nucleotides align to TRBD2. The germline CDR1 and CDR2 sequences are SGDLS and YYNGEE. Trimming removed 4 bases from V and 7 bases from J; junction bases left unmatched: 16. The CDR3 extends over 17 amino acids. The CDR3 bases are TGTGCCAGCAGCTCATCCGCCGGGACTAGAGTTCCTAATGAGCAGTTCTTC. Protein: CASSSSAGTRVPNEQFF.

The rearrangement joins TRBV7-2 to TRBJ1-6; 8 nucleotides align to TRBD1. This CDR3 has 15 residues. Germline V gene data show CDR1 as SGHTA and CDR2 as FQGNSA. V was clipped by 0 bases and J by 10 bases; unmatched bases: 5. The CDR3 loop reads CASSLAAQGVSPLHF. The CDR3 DNA reads TGTGCCAGCAGCTTAGCGGCACAGGGGGTATCACCCCTCCACTTT.

The genes are TRBV19 and TRBJ2-3, with 7 bases that match TRBD2. The ends lost 5 bases at V and 1 base at J; junction bases unmatched: 6. The CDR3 loop spans 15 amino acids. The germline V gene encodes CDR1 LNHDA and CDR2 SQIVND (reference sequence). In DNA form, the CDR3 reads TGTGCCAGTAGTCCGCGACTAGCTGGCACAGATACGCAGTATTTT. Its translation is CASSPRLAGTDTQYF.

This chain links TRBV10-2 with TRBJ2-5, with 8 bases fitting TRBD1. Germline CDR1 is WSHSY and CDR2 is SAAADI. V trimming: 6 bases; J trimming: 5 bases; junction bases outside the gene matches: 8. The CDR3 spans 14 residues. The CDR3 is CASSAQGARETQYF. The CDR3 region has the DNA TGCGCCAGCAGCGCTCAGGGGGCGAGGGAGACCCAGTACTTC.

The V and J genes are TRBV6-1 and TRBJ2-5; D might be TRBD2 (7 bases). Germline loops: CDR1 MNHNS, CDR2 SASEGT. Trimming took 4 bases from V and 4 from J, leaving 22 bases between them. The length of the CDR3 is 17 residues. The CDR3: CASSAVTGGARGETQYF. The CDR3 DNA reads TGTGCCAGCAGTGCCGTTACGGGGGGCGCGAGAGGAGAGACCCAGTACTTC.

The chain uses TRBV28 and TRBJ1-4; D is unresolved. V was shortened by 3 bases and J by 8 bases, with 10 bases between the two germline ends. CDR1 and CDR2 from the germline V gene are MDHEN and SYDVKM. CDR3 length equals 13 residues. The CDR3 nucleotides read TGTGCCAGCAGTTTTGTTGAGGGAGAAAAACTGTTTTTT. Protein sequence: CASSFVEGEKLFF.

The chain couples TRBV29-1 to TRBJ1-3; a weak D match, TRBD1 (6 bases). The CDR3 loop spans 14 amino acids. Trimming took 3 bases from V and 0 from J, leaving 9 bases between them. Germline V gene data show CDR1 as SQVTM and CDR2 as ANQGSEA. The CDR3 protein is CSVEQGISGNTIYF. The CDR3 bases are TGCAGCGTTGAGCAGGGGATCTCTGGAAACACCATATATTTT. The entire variable domain, with the rest obtained from reference TRBV29-1 and TRBJ1-3, is as follows: SAVISQKPSRDICQRGTSLTIQCQVDSQVTMMFWYRQQPGQSLTLIATANQGSEATYESGFVIDKFPISRPNLTFSTLTVSNMSPEDSSIYLCSVEQGISGNTIYFGEGSWLTVV.

This chain uses TRBV13 with TRBJ2-3; TRBD2 aligns across 8 bases. The junction had 2 bases not matched to a gene; V was cut back by 1 base and J by 5 bases. The CDR3 runs 14 residues. The germline V gene encodes CDR1 PRHDT and CDR2 FYEKMQ (reference sequence). In nucleotides, the CDR3 is TGTGCCAGCAGCTTAGCGGGAGGGGGAGATACGCAGTATTTT. Amino acid sequence: CASSLAGGGDTQYF.

The V and J genes are TRBV24-1 and TRBJ1-4; 7 bases fit TRBD1. J lost 3 bases, V lost 10 bases, and 7 bases had no gene match. The CDR3 runs to 14 residues. CDR1 is KGHDR, CDR2 SFDVKD, per germline. The CDR3 region is CATLHRGPNEKLFF. CDR3 bases: TGTGCCACGCTACACAGGGGACCTAATGAAAAACTGTTTTTT.

The chain recombines TRBV5-1 with TRBJ2-3; D is unresolved. The CDR3 loop spans 16 amino acids. Trimming cost V 0 bases and J 4 bases, with 15 bases left between them. Germline V gene lookup returns CDR1 SGHRS and CDR2 YFSETQ. The CDR3 bases are TGCGCCAGCAGCTTGGCCGCTGCTATTGCCGCAGATACGCAGTATTTT. It encodes CASSLAAAIAADTQYF.